A single sample gave rise to the 10 T cell receptor beta chains below, sequenced in a study of spatial heterogeneity in lung cancer. Each CDR3 protein is one row after TCRdb ran MiXCR on the 5' RACE reads. Of more than 60,000 distinct CDR3 sequences listed, roughly 6.4% were seen once; the top ten hold over 12%. The time point was: sample taken at primary tumor resection. The sequencing here drew on PBMCs, taken at surgery. The receptors shown here come from a female donor with early-stage non-small cell lung cancer.

This clonotype showed up many times. The chain uses TRBV6-6 and TRBJ2-1, with 8 bases aligning to TRBD1. V lost 0 bases to trimming and J lost 7 bases; unmatched junction nucleotides: 5. CDR3 size: 15 residues. Germline CDR1 and CDR2: MNHNY and SVGAGI (reference sequence). In nucleotides, the CDR3 is TGTGCCAGCAGTTACTCGGGGCAGGGGGCGAATGAGCAGTTCTTC. Protein product: CASSYSGQGANEQFF.

The sample holds a few counts of this clonotype. This chain joins TRBV12-3 or TRBV12-4 and TRBJ2-5; 7 nucleotides align to TRBD2. CDR3 length equals 12 residues. This chain's CDR3 is CATSRLAETQYF. CDR3 coding DNA: TGTGCGACGTCCCGACTAGCAGAGACCCAGTACTTC.

This clonotype was seen repeatedly, ten times or more. The V gene is TRBV24-1, the J gene TRBJ1-1; 7 bases fit TRBD1. Per germline, CDR1 KGHDR and CDR2 SFDVKD. The CDR3 contains 16 residues. V lost 4 bases and J lost 5; bases outside the gene matches: 12. DNA for the CDR3: TGTGCCACCAGTGACCCCGACAGGGCGCCGGGAACTGAAGCTTTCTTT. Protein sequence: CATSDPDRAPGTEAFF.

There are many counts of this clonotype. The chain carries TRBV29-1 and TRBJ2-1; 10 positions agree with TRBD2. The CDR3 extends over 14 amino acids. Germline V lookup: CDR1 SQVTM, CDR2 ANQGSEA. J gave up 8 bases and V 5 bases, and 9 bases lay outside the gene matches. This CDR3 is CSVFRGSGGHEQFF. The CDR3 region has the DNA TGCAGCGTTTTCCGGGGTAGCGGGGGGCATGAGCAGTTCTTC.

This clonotype was seen a few times. The J gene is TRBJ2-3, the V gene TRBV12-3 or TRBV12-4; possible D gene TRBD2, 6 bases. Trimming left V 5 bases short and J 0 bases short, with 18 bases between. There are 17 residues in the CDR3. The CDR3 is CASSPGTWLTSTDTQYF. The CDR3 DNA reads TGTGCCAGCAGTCCTGGGACTTGGCTCACTAGCACAGATACGCAGTATTTT.

V gene TRBV10-3 combines with J gene TRBJ1-1; D uncertain. The CDR3 sequence is 13 residues long. V lost 4 bases and J lost 6, with 12 bases in between. CDR1 and CDR2 from the germline V gene are ENHRY and SYGVKD. The CDR3 DNA reads as TGTGCCATCAGTGCCAAGCAGCCAGCTGAAGCTTTCTTT. Translated, it gives CAISAKQPAEAFF.

There are many counts of this clonotype. This chain joins TRBV9 and TRBJ1-6, with 12 bases aligning to TRBD1. J was trimmed by 8 bases and V by 4 bases; bases with no gene match: 4. CDR3 length: 15 amino acids. Germline V gives CDR1 SGDLS, CDR2 YYNGEE. The CDR3 nucleotides are TGTGCCAGCAGCTTGGGACAGGGGGCGGATTCACCCCTCCACTTT. Translating gives CASSLGQGADSPLHF.

In this sample, this clonotype turned up many times. The V and J genes are TRBV27 and TRBJ1-5; 7 nucleotides align to TRBD1. This CDR3 contains 14 residues. Germline CDR1 reads MNHEY; CDR2 reads SMNVEV (reference sequence). Losses at the gene ends were 2 bases for V and 2 bases for J; bases not matched to a gene: 0. The CDR3 protein is CASSLDRGNQPQHF. The DNA of the CDR3 is TGTGCCAGCAGTTTAGACAGGGGCAATCAGCCCCAGCATTTT.

This clonotype was observed at least ten times. The chain combines TRBV5-6 with TRBJ2-5, with a weak D call TRBD2 (5 bases). The CDR3 consists of 14 residues. Germline CDR1 is SGHDT and CDR2 is YYEEEE. V was clipped by 0 bases and J by 1 base, with 7 bases between them. CDR3 bases: TGTGCCAGCAGCTTGGACCTAGCCCAAGAGACCCAGTACTTC. It is translated as CASSLDLAQETQYF.

Many counts were recorded for this clonotype. The chain employs TRBV6-1 and TRBJ2-7; weak D call: TRBD1 (5 bases). There are 13 residues in the CDR3. From germline, CDR1 is MNHNS and CDR2 SASEGT. With 1 base removed from V and 4 bases from J, the gap between germline ends came to 8 bases. DNA of the CDR3: TGTGCCAGCAGTGAAGGGACACGATACGAGCAGTACGTC. The encoded protein is CASSEGTRYEQYV.